Shown below are 31 T cell receptor beta chains from a single sample sequenced in a study of control samples from healthy donors and cancer patients. Libraries were prepared by immunoSEQ multiplex PCR; TCRdb keeps only in-frame clonotypes and omits some of them. Here the sample spans more than 95,000 clones, around 90% being singletons. Sequenced sample: blood. Every receptor here comes from a man aged 40-55 years in good health.

The V and J genes are TRBV7-2 and TRBJ2-2, with 8 nucleotides matching TRBD1. V dropped 5 bases and J dropped 6; count of bases not matched to a gene: 8. The length of the CDR3 is 15 residues. Germline V gene sequence: CDR1 SGHTA, CDR2 FQGNSA. CDR3 nucleotide sequence: TGTGCCAGCAGCGCCAACAGGGGGAGGTCCGGGGAGCTGTTTTTT. Amino acid sequence: CASSANRGRSGELFF.

The V and J genes are TRBV4-3 and TRBJ2-5, with D possibly matching TRBD1 (6 bases). The CDR3 contains 16 residues. CDR1 is LGHNA, CDR2 YSLEER, per germline. Trimming cost V 2 bases and J 3 bases, with 16 bases left between them. CDR3 sequence (DNA): TGCGCCAGCAGCCAATCCTGGGGGCTAGCAAAAGAGACCCAGTACTTC. Residues: CASSQSWGLAKETQYF.

In regard to this clone: A read error may produce the germline difference seen at one junction end. J is TRBJ1-1 and V is TRBV5-5; tentative D call: TRBD1 (5 bases). CDR3 length: 13 residues. The germline V gene encodes CDR1 SGHKS and CDR2 YYEKEE (reference sequence). The CDR3 nucleotides are TGTGCCAGCAGCTTTCAGGGACCCGTCCGGGGTATCTTT. Amino acid sequence: CASSFQGPVRGIF.

The rearrangement uses TRBV19 and TRBJ1-2; 9 bases match TRBD1. V shed 5 bases and J 2 bases; nucleotides not matched to a gene: 9. Germline CDR1 is LNHDA and CDR2 is SQIVND (reference sequence). The length of the CDR3 is 16 residues. CDR3 sequence reads: CASSPMGTGLNYGYTF. The CDR3 coding sequence is TGTGCCAGTAGTCCCATGGGGACAGGGCTAAACTATGGCTACACCTTC. The full variable domain, rest sourced from reference TRBV19 and TRBJ1-2, is DGGITQSPKYLFRKEGQNVTLSCEQNLNHDAMYWYRQDPGQGLRLIYYSQIVNDFQKGDIAEGYSVSREKKESFPLTVTSAQKNPTAFYLCASSPMGTGLNYGYTFGSGTRLTVV.

This CDR3 reads CASSSEGLQTDTQYF. In nucleotides, the CDR3 is TGTGCCAGCAGCTCCGAGGGACTACAGACAGATACGCAGTATTTT. The chain employs TRBV9 and TRBJ2-3, with TRBD2 matching 7 bases. The CDR3 extends over 15 amino acids. In germline, CDR1 is SGDLS, CDR2 YYNGEE. J was trimmed by 3 bases and V by 4 bases; bases with no gene match: 8. The whole variable domain, remainder taken from reference TRBV9 and TRBJ2-3, is DSGVTQTPKHLITATGQRVTLRCSPRSGDLSVYWYQQSLDQGLQFLIQYYNGEERAKGNILERFSAQQFPDLHSELNLSSLELGDSALYFCASSSEGLQTDTQYFGPGTRLTVL.

This clone was recorded only once. J is TRBJ1-2 and V is TRBV7-8; tentatively, D is TRBD1 (5 bases). This CDR3 region has 13 residues. Germline V gene lookup returns CDR1 SGHVS and CDR2 FQNEAQ. V was shortened by 1 base and J by 7 bases, with 10 bases between the two germline ends. The chain's CDR3 is CASSLVGGSGYTF. In DNA, the CDR3 is TGTGCCAGCAGCTTAGTGGGGGGAAGTGGCTACACCTTC.

The rearrangement joins TRBV5-1 to TRBJ2-1, with TRBD2 matching over 11 bases. The J segment lost 2 bases and the V segment lost 4 bases, leaving 14 bases of the junction unmatched. The length of the CDR3 is 19 residues. Germline-derived CDR1 and CDR2 are SGHRS and YFSETQ. CDR3 coding DNA: TGCGCCAGCAGCCGTATAAGGACCCTAGCGGGGGGCCCCTACAATGAGCAGTTCTTC. Amino acids: CASSRIRTLAGGPYNEQFF.

This chain joins TRBV6-5 and TRBJ1-4, with 8 bases that match TRBD1. J lost 4 bases, V lost 4 bases, and 2 bases had no gene match. The CDR3 is 14 amino acids. CDR1 is MNHEY and CDR2 is SVGAGI in the germline V gene. Here the CDR3 reads CASSWTGLNEKLFF. The CDR3 nucleotides read TGTGCCAGCAGTTGGACAGGGCTTAATGAAAAACTGTTTTTT.

This sequence joins TRBV5-4 and TRBJ1-2; D gene unclear. The CDR3 has 13 residues. V gave up 3 bases and J gave up 6 bases, with 12 bases separating them. Germline V gene sequence: CDR1 SGHNT, CDR2 YYREEE (reference sequence). The DNA of the CDR3 is TGTGCCAGCAGCTATAGAGCCTTGGATGGCTACACCTTC. Translated: CASSYRALDGYTF.

This clone occurred once. This chain links TRBV11-3 with TRBJ1-4; 9 bases match TRBD1. CDR1 and CDR2 (germline): SGHNT, YENEEA. V dropped 9 bases and J dropped 8; count of bases not matched to a gene: 10. The CDR3 extends over 14 amino acids. The CDR3 region has the DNA TGTGCCAGTTCCTCCAGGACAGGGGTGGAAAAACTGTTTTTT. Its translation is CASSSRTGVEKLFF.

This chain connects TRBV6-4 to TRBJ2-6; no clear D. Germline assignment: CDR1 MRHNA and CDR2 SNTAGT. With 6 bases removed from V and 0 bases from J, the gap between germline ends came to 9 bases. This CDR3 region has 15 residues. The CDR3, as DNA: TGTGCCAGCAGCGACGACTCCTCTGGGGCCAACGTCCTGACTTTC. Translating gives CASSDDSSGANVLTF.

This clone was recorded only once. The chain uses TRBV6-5 and TRBJ1-2; 7 bases are a match to TRBD1. The CDR3 contains 13 residues. CDR1 MNHEY and CDR2 SVGAGI come from the germline V gene. Trimming cost V 5 bases and J 6 bases; bases outside gene matches: 6. The CDR3 bases are TGTGCCAGCAGTACGACAGGGCGGGATGGCTACACCTTC. It codes for CASSTTGRDGYTF.

V usage is TRBV5-4 and J usage is TRBJ2-5, with 8 bases lining up with TRBD2. This CDR3 comprises 14 residues. The J segment lost 1 base and the V segment lost 4 bases, leaving 3 bases of the junction unmatched. Germline V gene lookup returns CDR1 SGHNT and CDR2 YYREEE (reference sequence). The CDR3 loop is CASSHTSGQETQYF. CDR3 DNA: TGTGCCAGCAGCCATACTAGCGGCCAAGAGACCCAGTACTTC.

The genes are TRBV2 and TRBJ2-5, with D perhaps matching TRBD1 (6 bases). Germline-derived CDR1 and CDR2 are SNHLY and FYNNEI. There are 15 residues in the CDR3. Trimming took off 6 bases at V and 1 base at J, with 15 bases between the two ends. The CDR3 region is CASSRTGMSQETQYF. The CDR3 DNA reads TGTGCCAGCAGCCGCACAGGGATGAGCCAAGAGACCCAGTACTTC.

To note about this clone: At the DNA level, this CDR3 is encoded by other sequences in the same sample as well. V is TRBV7-8 and J is TRBJ2-7, with D perhaps TRBD1 (6 bases). There are 15 residues in the CDR3. The V and J ends lost 3 bases and 1 base respectively, with 13 bases between them. Germline V CDR1 and CDR2: SGHVS, FQNEAQ. This chain's CDR3 is CASSLVGGESYEQYF. In nucleotides, the CDR3 is TGTGCCAGCAGCTTGGTAGGGGGTGAATCCTACGAGCAGTACTTC. Looking up the rest from reference TRBV7-8 and TRBJ2-7 gives the full variable domain: GAGVSQSPRYKVAKRGQDVALRCDPISGHVSLFWYQQALGQGPEFLTYFQNEAQLDKSGLPSDRFFAERPEGSVSTLKIQRTQQEDSAVYLCASSLVGGESYEQYFGPGTRLTVT.

The chain combines TRBV18 with TRBJ2-2; D ambiguous. This CDR3 spans 12 amino acids. CDR1 is KGHSH, CDR2 LQKENI, per germline. The V end lost 6 bases, the J end lost 7 bases, and 9 bases lay between the germline ends. In DNA, the CDR3 is TGTGCCAGCTCGCTTTATGGCGGGGAGCTGTTTTTT. It specifies CASSLYGGELFF.

The chain carries TRBV5-1 and TRBJ2-1, with 9 bases fitting TRBD2. Germline CDR1 and CDR2: SGHRS and YFSETQ. With 5 bases clipped from V and 6 bases from J, the junction kept 6 bases outside the gene matches. This CDR3 comprises 14 residues. CDR3 amino acids: CASSAGGAVNEQFF. Written as DNA, the CDR3 is TGCGCCAGCAGTGCGGGGGGGGCCGTCAATGAGCAGTTCTTC.

The chain employs TRBV9 and TRBJ2-1; 10 nucleotides agree with TRBD1. The CDR3 contains 16 residues. The V and J ends lost 0 bases and 5 bases, in that order; junction bases with no gene match: 5. Germline V gene lookup returns CDR1 SGDLS and CDR2 YYNGEE. CDR3 nucleotides: TGTGCCAGCAGCGTAGCAGGACAGGGGGGCGACAATGAGCAGTTCTTC. Translation gives CASSVAGQGGDNEQFF.

The chain has TRBV4-1 and TRBJ2-6, with TRBD1 matching 7 bases. The CDR3 extends over 18 amino acids. The trim removed 4 bases at V and 0 bases at J, leaving 9 bases unmatched. In germline, CDR1 is MGHRA, CDR2 YSYEKL. The CDR3 loop reads CASSLTGYQSSGANVLTF. In DNA, the CDR3 is TGCGCCAGCAGCCTGACAGGGTACCAGAGCTCTGGGGCCAACGTCCTGACTTTC.

This clone was seen more than once but under ten times. The chain joins TRBV19 to TRBJ1-1; D gene uncertain. This CDR3 has 16 amino acids. Trimming pared 7 bases from V and 0 bases from J, leaving 18 bases between. Looked up from germline, CDR1 is LNHDA and CDR2 is SQIVND (reference sequence). As DNA, the CDR3 is TGTGCCAGTACCCGGGAAACGAAAGGAGTGAACACTGAAGCTTTCTTT. Protein sequence: CASTRETKGVNTEAFF.

The V call is TRBV19, the J call TRBJ1-1; a weak D match, TRBD1 (5 bases). From germline, CDR1 is LNHDA and CDR2 SQIVND (reference sequence). This CDR3 region has 15 residues. V was cut by 7 bases and J by 4 bases, with 19 bases left in between. CDR3 sequence: CASTHRGQGSTEAFF. CDR3 bases: TGTGCCAGTACTCACCGTGGGCAGGGATCCACTGAAGCTTTCTTT.

V and J are TRBV25-1 and TRBJ2-2; D is tentatively TRBD1 or TRBD2 (6 bases each). CDR1 is MGHDK, CDR2 SYGVNS, per germline. There are 17 residues in the CDR3. V was shortened by 3 bases and J by 5 bases, with 19 bases between the two germline ends. The CDR3 sequence is CASSEGGTQGITGELFF. CDR3 nucleotides: TGTGCCAGCAGTGAGGGCGGGACACAAGGGATTACCGGGGAGCTGTTTTTT.

This rearrangement joins TRBV6-2 or TRBV6-3 to TRBJ2-1, with D perhaps given as TRBD1 or TRBD2 (6 bases each). The CDR3 is 14 amino acids. Germline values: CDR1 MNHEY, CDR2 SVGEGT. The V end lost 2 bases, the J end lost 7 bases, and 12 bases lay between the germline ends. CDR3: CASSYRGPKNEQFF. For the CDR3, the DNA is TGTGCCAGCAGTTACCGGGGGCCGAAGAATGAGCAGTTCTTC.

The chain combines TRBV5-1 with TRBJ2-7; possible D gene TRBD2, 6 bases. Germline V gives CDR1 SGHRS, CDR2 YFSETQ. This CDR3 is built from 14 residues. V gave up 4 bases and J gave up 0 bases, with 11 bases separating them. This chain's CDR3 is CASSPGEDSYEQYF. The CDR3 DNA reads TGCGCCAGCAGCCCCGGGGAGGACTCCTACGAGCAGTACTTC.

V and J are TRBV27 and TRBJ2-1; the match to TRBD1 covers 9 bases. The CDR3 totals 16 residues. Unmatched junction bases numbered 15, after V lost 7 bases and J lost 8 bases. Looked up from germline, CDR1 is MNHEY and CDR2 is SMNVEV (reference sequence). CDR3 nucleotide sequence: TGTGCCAGCACCACCGGGACAGGGAAGGAGAGGGATGAGCAGTTCTTC. It codes for CASTTGTGKERDEQFF.

The CDR3 spells CASSRQLSSQETQYF. The CDR3 nucleotides read TGTGCCAGCAGCCGACAGCTCTCCTCCCAAGAGACCCAGTACTTC. The chain has TRBV11-3 and TRBJ2-5; D perhaps matches TRBD1 (5 bases). Trimming pared 5 bases from V and 1 base from J, leaving 14 bases between. From germline, CDR1 is SGHNT and CDR2 YENEEA. The CDR3 sequence is 15 residues long.

CDR3 in amino acids: CASSLTSGTNTGELFF. Written as DNA, the CDR3 is TGCGCCAGCAGCTTGACTAGCGGGACGAACACCGGGGAGCTGTTTTTT. The chain links TRBV5-1 to TRBJ2-2, with 10 bases that match TRBD2. Per germline, CDR1 SGHRS and CDR2 YFSETQ. V dropped 1 base and J dropped 0; count of bases not matched to a gene: 0. The CDR3 extends over 16 amino acids.

This clone has just one count. The J gene is TRBJ1-4, the V gene TRBV4-3; D remains ambiguous. Trimming took 2 bases from V and 8 from J, leaving 12 bases between them. This CDR3 comprises 14 residues. Germline CDR1 is LGHNA and CDR2 is YSLEER. CDR3 sequence (DNA): TGCGCCAGCAGCCAATCTTACGTCGTGGAAAAACTGTTTTTT. Its translation: CASSQSYVVEKLFF.

The V and J genes are TRBV4-2 and TRBJ1-6, with D perhaps TRBD1 (6 bases). The CDR3 totals 17 residues. Trimming stripped 1 base from V and 7 bases from J, with 17 bases between. Per germline, CDR1 LGHNA and CDR2 YNFKEQ. The CDR3 DNA follows: TGTGCCAGCAGCCAAGCTCCAGCAGGGGCCTTGAATTCACCCCTCCACTTT. The encoded protein is CASSQAPAGALNSPLHF.

This clone turned up a few times. This chain connects TRBV6-2 or TRBV6-3 to TRBJ2-1; 7 nucleotides align to TRBD2. Germline V CDR1 and CDR2: MNHEY, SVGEGT. After removal of 6 bases from V and 8 bases from J, the junction contained 13 bases not matched to a gene. There are 15 residues in the CDR3. CDR3 nucleotide sequence: TGTGCCAGCAGCAGAGGACTAGTCAGTTCTGATGAGCAGTTCTTC. As protein: CASSRGLVSSDEQFF.

This clone was found once. This chain links TRBV27 with TRBJ2-5; 9 bases are a match to TRBD1. Germline values: CDR1 MNHEY, CDR2 SMNVEV (reference sequence). This CDR3 contains 14 residues. Trimming removed 6 bases from V and 4 bases from J; junction bases left unmatched: 6. CDR3 nucleotide sequence: TGTGCCAGCAGCATGACAGGGGGGAGAGAGACCCAGTACTTC. Protein product: CASSMTGGRETQYF.